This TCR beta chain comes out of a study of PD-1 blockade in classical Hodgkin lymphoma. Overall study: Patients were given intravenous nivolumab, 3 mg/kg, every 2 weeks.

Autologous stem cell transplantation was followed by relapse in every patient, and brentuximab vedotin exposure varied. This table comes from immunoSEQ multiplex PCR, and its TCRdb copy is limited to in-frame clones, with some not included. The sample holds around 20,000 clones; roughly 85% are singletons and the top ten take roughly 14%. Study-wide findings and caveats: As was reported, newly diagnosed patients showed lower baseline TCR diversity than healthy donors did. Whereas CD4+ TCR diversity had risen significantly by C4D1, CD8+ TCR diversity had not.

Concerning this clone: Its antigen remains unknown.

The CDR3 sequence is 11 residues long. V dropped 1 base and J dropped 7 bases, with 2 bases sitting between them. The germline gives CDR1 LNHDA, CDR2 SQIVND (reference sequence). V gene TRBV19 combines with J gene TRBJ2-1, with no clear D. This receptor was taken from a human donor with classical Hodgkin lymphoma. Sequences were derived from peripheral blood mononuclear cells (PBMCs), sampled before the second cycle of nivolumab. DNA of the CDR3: TGTGCCAGTAGTATAGTTAATGAGCAGTTCTTC. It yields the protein CASSIVNEQFF.